This paragraph reports one T cell receptor (beta chain). CDR1 SEHNR and CDR2 FQNEAQ come from the germline V gene (reference sequence). The germline V and J ends were trimmed by 10 bases and 0 bases, with 13 bases remaining between them. The length of the CDR3 is 14 residues. 13 Jbeta primers and 60 Vbeta primers were used for the PCR. Sequencing used immunoSEQ multiplex PCR; TCRdb keeps in-frame clones, though not all of them. The table records around 100,000 clones, just under 70% of them present only once. Each donor was healthy, and each was a bone marrow donor. This sample is part of a study of cytomegalovirus exposure and HLA in healthy donors.

V and J are TRBV7-9 and TRBJ2-1; D possibly matches TRBD1 or TRBD2 (5 bases each). The source material was PBMCs. The sequence was collected from a man aged 30-40 years in good health and CMV-seropositive. CDR3 sequence reads: CATRGAASYNEQFF. The CDR3 coding sequence is TGTGCCACCAGAGGGGCAGCCTCCTACAATGAGCAGTTCTTC.